The next 31 T cell receptor beta chains were all read from a single sample in a study of beta chain features in type 1 diabetes. Expressed TCRB transcripts were sequenced, since all the RNA that had been isolated was reverse transcribed. Libraries were prepared by immunoSEQ multiplex PCR; TCRdb keeps only in-frame clonotypes and omits some of them. In the table there are under 950,000 clones, roughly 15% of which are singletons. The sample consisted of naive CD4+ T cells from blood. The receptors derive from a woman aged 18 to 35 in good health.

This clone has only a few counts. The chain uses TRBV11-1 and TRBJ2-1, with a possible D match to TRBD1 (6 bases). The germline V gene encodes CDR1 SGHAT and CDR2 FQDESV (reference sequence). V was pared by 1 base and J by 0 bases, with 7 bases between. The CDR3 totals 15 residues. The CDR3 DNA is TGTGCCAGCAGCTTAGTGGGGGCCTCCTACAATGAGCAGTTCTTC. This sequence encodes CASSLVGASYNEQFF.

This clone was recorded a few times. The J gene is TRBJ2-3, the V gene TRBV5-1; D possibly uses TRBD1 or TRBD2 (5 bases each). The CDR3 has 15 amino acids. Germline V lookup: CDR1 SGHRS, CDR2 YFSETQ. V lost 3 bases, J lost 1 base, and 12 bases lay in between. The CDR3 is CASSYRDPRTDTQYF. The CDR3 nucleotides read TGCGCCAGCAGCTACCGGGACCCGCGCACAGATACGCAGTATTTT.

V usage is TRBV6-6 and J usage is TRBJ1-2; maybe TRBD1 (6 bases). The V end lost 0 bases, the J end lost 6 bases, and 11 bases lay between the germline ends. Per germline, CDR1 MNHNY and CDR2 SVGAGI (reference sequence). The CDR3 spans 14 residues. The CDR3 DNA reads as TGTGCCAGCAGTTACTCGACCCCAGGGGATGGCTACACCTTC. Residues: CASSYSTPGDGYTF.

The J gene is TRBJ2-5, the V gene TRBV18; D unclear. Germline CDR1 reads KGHSH; CDR2 reads LQKENI. This CDR3 is built from 13 residues. V was shortened by 4 bases and J by 1 base, with 7 bases between the two germline ends. Here the CDR3 reads CASSRAPQETQYF. The CDR3 DNA reads TGTGCCAGCTCACGCGCACCCCAAGAGACCCAGTACTTC.

In its sample, this clone was seen a few times. This CDR3 is also generated by other DNA sequences in the sample. V and J are TRBV20-1 and TRBJ2-7; D is undetermined. This CDR3 has 11 residues. V shed 5 bases and J shed 2 bases, with 7 bases lying between them. Looked up from germline, CDR1 is DFQATT and CDR2 is SNEGSKA (reference sequence). The CDR3 DNA is TGCAGTGCTTCTGGCGCCTACGAGCAGTACTTC. Protein product: CSASGAYEQYF.

This clone was seen only a few times. At one of its ends the junction is not consistent with the germline gene, which may arise from a read error. Here the CDR3 reads CAISESADSTEAFF. The DNA for the CDR3 is TGTGCCATCAGTGAGTCGGCCGACAGCACTGAAGCTTTCTTT. The chain employs TRBV6-5 and TRBJ1-1; maybe TRBD1 (5 bases). The CDR3 has 14 amino acids. Germline assignment: CDR1 MNHEY and CDR2 SVGAGI.

The V and J genes are TRBV2 and TRBJ2-1, with TRBD1 as a possible D gene (5 bases). The CDR3 is made up of 14 amino acids. V was pared by 2 bases and J by 6 bases, with 11 bases between. The V gene's germline CDR1 is SNHLY and CDR2 FYNNEI. Here the CDR3 DNA reads TGTGCCAGCAGTGAAAGGACATACTTCAATGAGCAGTTCTTC. Its translation is CASSERTYFNEQFF.

The sample holds a few counts of this clone. The rearrangement uses TRBV28 and TRBJ2-7, with 9 positions matching TRBD2. Germline V gives CDR1 MDHEN, CDR2 SYDVKM. V shed 3 bases, J shed 4 bases, and the junction held 13 bases outside the gene matches. The CDR3 is 17 residues long. The CDR3 here is CASSLSLAGGRGYEQYF. The CDR3 nucleotides read TGTGCCAGCAGTTTGTCGTTGGCGGGAGGGCGGGGATACGAGCAGTACTTC. Filled out from reference TRBV28 and TRBJ2-7, the complete variable domain reads DVKVTQSSRYLVKRTGEKVFLECVQDMDHENMFWYRQDPGLGLRLIYFSYDVKMKEKGDIPEGYSVSREKKERFSLILESASTNQTSMYLCASSLSLAGGRGYEQYFGPGTRLTVT.

The CDR3 region is CASWTGIHEQYF. The CDR3 coding sequence is TGTGCCTCTTGGACAGGGATCCACGAGCAGTACTTC. The chain is built from TRBV10-3 and TRBJ2-7, with TRBD1 identical over 8 bases. The CDR3 runs to 12 residues. V trimming: 11 bases; J trimming: 5 bases; junction bases outside the gene matches: 8. Germline CDR1 ENHRY, CDR2 SYGVKD.

The rearrangement links TRBV27 to TRBJ1-5; D may be TRBD1 (6 bases). In germline, CDR1 is MNHEY, CDR2 SMNVEV (reference sequence). This CDR3 spans 16 amino acids. V was shortened by 0 bases and J by 4 bases, with 13 bases between the two germline ends. In DNA, the CDR3 is TGTGCCAGCAGTTTATCTGGGGGGGCGAGGAATCAGCCCCAGCATTTT. The encoded protein is CASSLSGGARNQPQHF.

As concerns this clone: The same CDR3 can be traced to other DNA sequences in this sample. This chain joins TRBV20-1 and TRBJ2-1; unclear D gene. Germline V lookup: CDR1 DFQATT, CDR2 SNEGSKA (reference sequence). CDR3 size: 11 residues. Trimming pared 4 bases from V and 5 bases from J, leaving 6 bases between. CDR3 sequence: CSAKGNNEQFF. CDR3 coding DNA: TGCAGTGCTAAGGGAAACAATGAGCAGTTCTTC.

This clone was seen a few times. The chain employs TRBV5-1 and TRBJ2-2; TRBD1 is a possible D gene (6 bases). Germline values: CDR1 SGHRS, CDR2 YFSETQ. The CDR3 totals 16 residues. V lost 4 bases and J lost 0, with 13 bases in between. CDR3 region: CASSPSWTANTGELFF. Here the CDR3 DNA reads TGCGCCAGCAGCCCTTCGTGGACAGCGAACACCGGGGAGCTGTTTTTT.

In this sample, this clone turned up a few times. V is TRBV2 and J is TRBJ1-5, with no clear D. V was clipped by 3 bases and J by 5 bases, with 14 bases between them. Germline V gene lookup returns CDR1 SNHLY and CDR2 FYNNEI. The CDR3 totals 15 residues. The CDR3 DNA sequence: TGTGCCAGCAGTGACTCGTCGCCCCCCCATCAGCCCCAGCATTTT. Its translation: CASSDSSPPHQPQHF.

The chain couples TRBV27 to TRBJ2-7, with D possibly being TRBD1 (6 bases). CDR1 and CDR2 (germline): MNHEY, SMNVEV (reference sequence). Trimming pared 6 bases from V and 6 bases from J, leaving 18 bases between. There are 14 residues in the CDR3. CDR3 residues: CASRQTGSVGEQYF. Written as DNA, the CDR3 is TGTGCCAGCAGGCAAACAGGGTCGGTCGGCGAGCAGTACTTC.

In regard to this clone: This may come from a read error, since a much larger clone is one base off. The genes are TRBV18 and TRBJ2-4; a weak D match, TRBD1 (5 bases). Trimming took 5 bases from V and 6 from J, leaving 8 bases between them. This CDR3 spans 12 amino acids. Germline V gene lookup returns CDR1 KGHSH and CDR2 LQKENI. The chain's CDR3 is CASSGAGNIQYF. The DNA for the CDR3 is TGTGCCAGCTCAGGGGCCGGAAACATTCAGTACTTC.

The table lists this clone with a few counts. The rearrangement joins TRBV9 to TRBJ2-7; D gene ambiguous. Trimming stripped 7 bases from V and 3 bases from J, with 11 bases between. The CDR3 has 12 residues. Looked up from germline, CDR1 is SGDLS and CDR2 is YYNGEE. CDR3 loop: CASRRRDYEQYF. The CDR3 DNA reads TGTGCCAGCCGGCGAAGGGACTACGAGCAGTACTTC.

This clone was observed a handful of times. The V call is TRBV7-9, the J call TRBJ2-5; maybe TRBD2 (5 bases). Trimming pared 4 bases from V and 3 bases from J, leaving 15 bases between. Germline loops: CDR1 SEHNR, CDR2 FQNEAQ (reference sequence). The CDR3 runs 15 residues. In DNA, the CDR3 is TGTGCCAGCAGCTACCTTAGAGGGATCGAAGAGACCCAGTACTTC. Amino acid sequence: CASSYLRGIEETQYF.

In nucleotides, the CDR3 is TGTGCCAGCAGTTCGACTAGCGGGAGCCCCTACAATGAGCAGTTCTTC. This translates into CASSSTSGSPYNEQFF. The rearrangement uses TRBV6-6 and TRBJ2-1; 12 positions agree with TRBD2. V was clipped by 4 bases and J by 2 bases; unmatched bases: 3. This CDR3 region has 16 residues. Per the germline V gene, CDR1 is MNHNY and CDR2 is SVGAGI (reference sequence).

This clone came up a few times. The V gene is TRBV6-5, the J gene TRBJ1-5; 9 bases fit TRBD1. The CDR3 extends over 15 amino acids. Germline-derived CDR1 and CDR2 are MNHEY and SVGAGI. Trimming cost V 5 bases and J 7 bases; bases outside gene matches: 9. This CDR3 is CASSRDRVVEQPQHF. Written as DNA, the CDR3 is TGTGCCAGCAGTCGGGACAGGGTCGTGGAGCAGCCCCAGCATTTT.

The gene calls are TRBV9 and TRBJ2-4, with TRBD1 identical over 7 bases. CDR3 length: 14 amino acids. The ends lost 2 bases at V and 9 bases at J; junction bases unmatched: 8. Germline CDR1 and CDR2: SGDLS and YYNGEE. CDR3 nucleotides: TGTGCCAGCAGCGTTTCCGGGACAGTACCCATTCAGTACTTC. Amino acids: CASSVSGTVPIQYF.

The chain carries TRBV5-1 and TRBJ2-3; tentative D call: TRBD2 (5 bases). The CDR3 runs to 17 residues. With 0 bases removed from V and 0 bases from J, the gap between germline ends came to 14 bases. Germline CDR1 SGHRS, CDR2 YFSETQ. The CDR3 protein is CASSLGGSKTSTDTQYF. The CDR3 coding sequence is TGCGCCAGCAGCTTGGGAGGGTCTAAAACTAGCACAGATACGCAGTATTTT.

The V gene is TRBV13, the J gene TRBJ2-7; D could derive from TRBD1 or TRBD2 (5 bases each). The CDR3 totals 14 residues. Germline values: CDR1 PRHDT, CDR2 FYEKMQ (reference sequence). The germline V and J ends were trimmed by 5 bases and 2 bases, with 13 bases remaining between them. The CDR3 loop is CASSPGPRAYEQYF. The CDR3, as DNA: TGTGCCAGCAGCCCGGGACCTCGCGCCTACGAGCAGTACTTC. The variable domain in full, completed from reference TRBV13 and TRBJ2-7, reads AAGVIQSPRHLIKEKRETATLKCYPIPRHDTVYWYQQGPGQDPQFLISFYEKMQSDKGSIPDRFSAQQFSDYHSELNMSSLELGDSALYFCASSPGPRAYEQYFGPGTRLTVT.

The table lists this clone with a few counts. The gene calls are TRBV4-3 and TRBJ2-2; 8 nucleotides line up with TRBD1. CDR3 length equals 16 residues. With 0 bases clipped from V and 6 bases from J, the junction kept 6 bases outside the gene matches. CDR1 and CDR2 (germline): LGHNA, YSLEER. CDR3 DNA sequence: TGCGCCAGCAGCCAAGAGGACAGGGTTTTATCCGGGGAGCTGTTTTTT. The encoded protein is CASSQEDRVLSGELFF.

This clone has only a few counts. V is TRBV29-1 and J is TRBJ1-2; D is unclear. The germline gives CDR1 SQVTM, CDR2 ANQGSEA. The V gene lost 2 bases and the J gene lost 3 bases, with 13 bases spanning the gap. This CDR3 comprises 14 residues. CDR3 residues: CSVERLSGDYGYTF. The CDR3 DNA reads as TGCAGCGTTGAAAGGCTCTCTGGCGACTATGGCTACACCTTC.

There are a few counts of this clone. The chain couples TRBV5-1 to TRBJ1-1; D gene unclear. The CDR3 is made up of 14 amino acids. Between the trimmed V and J ends, which lost 0 bases and 1 base, there was a span of 7 bases. Germline values: CDR1 SGHRS, CDR2 YFSETQ. CDR3 loop: CASSLAVANTEAFF. The CDR3 DNA reads TGCGCCAGCAGCTTGGCGGTGGCGAACACTGAAGCTTTCTTT.

CDR3 coding DNA: TGTGCCAGTAGTATGGGCGGGAGGGTTAACAATGAGCAGTTCTTC. Protein: CASSMGGRVNNEQFF. This chain joins TRBV19 and TRBJ2-1, with 9 bases fitting TRBD2. V was clipped by 3 bases and J by 5 bases; unmatched bases: 5. The V gene's germline CDR1 is LNHDA and CDR2 SQIVND (reference sequence). The CDR3 is 15 amino acids.

This clone was picked up a small number of times. Other DNA sequences within the sample encode an identical CDR3. The V and J genes are TRBV28 and TRBJ2-1; TRBD2 matches at 9 bases. The CDR3 sequence is 13 residues long. With 5 bases clipped from V and 4 bases from J, the junction kept 0 bases outside the gene matches. Germline lookup yields CDR1 MDHEN and CDR2 SYDVKM. CDR3 sequence reads: CASSLAGYNEQFF. As DNA, the CDR3 is TGTGCCAGCAGTCTAGCGGGATACAATGAGCAGTTCTTC.

As to this clone: Distinct nucleotide sequences in the sample also encode this CDR3. The chain couples TRBV6-5 to TRBJ2-6, with unresolved D. This CDR3 region has 15 residues. Germline lookup yields CDR1 MNHEY and CDR2 SVGAGI. Between the trimmed V and J ends, which lost 0 bases and 1 base, there was a span of 4 bases. CDR3 region: CASSYSVSGANVLTF. The CDR3 DNA sequence: TGTGCCAGCAGTTACTCCGTTTCTGGGGCCAACGTCCTGACTTTC.

This chain joins TRBV30 and TRBJ1-1; TRBD1 agrees at 10 bases. This CDR3 is 15 amino acids long. V trimming: 0 bases; J trimming: 11 bases; junction bases outside the gene matches: 12. The germline gives CDR1 GTSNPN, CDR2 SVGIG (reference sequence). The CDR3 here is CAWSVQGQGPFRAFF. The CDR3 region has the DNA TGTGCCTGGAGTGTACAGGGACAGGGGCCCTTTCGGGCTTTCTTT.

The chain links TRBV28 to TRBJ1-2; tentative D call: TRBD1 (5 bases). The CDR3 consists of 14 residues. The germline V gene encodes CDR1 MDHEN and CDR2 SYDVKM. The V gene lost 2 bases and the J gene lost 5 bases, with 12 bases spanning the gap. The DNA for the CDR3 is TGTGCCAGCAGTTTAGGGGGGGAGCCTTATGGCTACACCTTC. This translates into CASSLGGEPYGYTF.

This clone came up a few times. The rearrangement joins TRBV28 to TRBJ1-1; D gene uncertain. Germline V gene sequence: CDR1 MDHEN, CDR2 SYDVKM. Trimming pared 5 bases from V and 4 bases from J, leaving 11 bases between. The CDR3 spans 13 residues. CDR3 region: CASSLRPSTEAFF. In DNA form, the CDR3 reads TGTGCCAGCAGTCTAAGGCCGTCCACTGAAGCTTTCTTT.